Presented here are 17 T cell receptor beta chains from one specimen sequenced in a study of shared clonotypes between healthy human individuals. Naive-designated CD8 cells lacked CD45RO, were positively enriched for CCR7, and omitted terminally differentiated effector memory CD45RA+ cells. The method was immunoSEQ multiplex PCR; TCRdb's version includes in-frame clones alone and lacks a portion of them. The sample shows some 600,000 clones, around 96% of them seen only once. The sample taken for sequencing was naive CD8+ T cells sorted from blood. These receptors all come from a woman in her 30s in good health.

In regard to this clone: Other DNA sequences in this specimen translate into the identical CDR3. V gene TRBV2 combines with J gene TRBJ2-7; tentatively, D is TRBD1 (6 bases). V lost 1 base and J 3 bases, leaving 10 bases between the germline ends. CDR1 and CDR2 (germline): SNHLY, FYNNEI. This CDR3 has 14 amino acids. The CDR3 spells CASSEGTENYEQYF. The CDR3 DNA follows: TGTGCCAGCAGTGAAGGGACAGAGAACTACGAGCAGTACTTC.

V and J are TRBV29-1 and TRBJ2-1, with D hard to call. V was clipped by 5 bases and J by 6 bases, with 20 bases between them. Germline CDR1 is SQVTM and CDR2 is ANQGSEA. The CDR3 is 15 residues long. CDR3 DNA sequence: TGCAGCGTTAGGCCAGGCGGCAAGCTAGGCAATGAGCAGTTCTTC. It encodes CSVRPGGKLGNEQFF.

The CDR3 here is CASSTPGGGEQFF. Here the CDR3 DNA reads TGTGCCAGCAGCACGCCCGGCGGCGGTGAGCAGTTCTTC. V usage is TRBV13 and J usage is TRBJ2-1; D not resolved. The CDR3 totals 13 residues. Trimming removed 5 bases at V and 9 bases at J, with 14 bases between. CDR1 is PRHDT, CDR2 FYEKMQ, per germline (reference sequence).

The DNA for the CDR3 is TGTGCCAGCAGCCGAGGACGGAGCAATCAGCCCCAGCATTTT. Its protein product is CASSRGRSNQPQHF. The chain carries TRBV28 and TRBJ1-5; no reliable D call. Per the germline V gene, CDR1 is MDHEN and CDR2 is SYDVKM. The V gene lost 6 bases and the J gene lost 1 base, with 10 bases spanning the gap. The CDR3 totals 14 residues.

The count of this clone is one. The DNA for the CDR3 is TGTGCCAGCAGCTTAGATCATGGCAATCAGCCCCAGCATTTT. Translation: CASSLDHGNQPQHF. This chain connects TRBV11-2 to TRBJ1-5; unclear D gene. V lost 0 bases, J lost 2 bases, and 5 bases lay in between. The CDR3 sequence is 14 residues long. Germline V gene data show CDR1 as SGHAT and CDR2 as FQNNGV.

The CDR3 spells CASSTRNQPTVLTF. The DNA for the CDR3 is TGTGCCAGCAGCACCCGGAACCAACCAACCGTCCTGACTTTC. The chain carries TRBV11-1 and TRBJ2-6; D not certain. This CDR3 has 14 residues. Germline CDR1 reads SGHAT; CDR2 reads FQDESV (reference sequence). The V end was cut by 5 bases, the J end by 12 bases, with 17 bases between.

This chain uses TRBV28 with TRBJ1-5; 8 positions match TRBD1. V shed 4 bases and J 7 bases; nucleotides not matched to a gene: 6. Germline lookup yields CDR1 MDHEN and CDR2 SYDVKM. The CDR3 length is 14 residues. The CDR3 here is CASSSGQGLQPQHF. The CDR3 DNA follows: TGTGCCAGCAGTTCCGGACAGGGTCTGCAGCCCCAGCATTTT.

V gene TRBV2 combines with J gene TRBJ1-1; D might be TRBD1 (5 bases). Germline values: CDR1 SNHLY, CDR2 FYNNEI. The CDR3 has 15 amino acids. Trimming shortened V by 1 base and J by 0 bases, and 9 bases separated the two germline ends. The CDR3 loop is CASSEGGFLNTEAFF. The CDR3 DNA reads TGTGCCAGCAGTGAAGGGGGGTTTTTGAACACTGAAGCTTTCTTT.

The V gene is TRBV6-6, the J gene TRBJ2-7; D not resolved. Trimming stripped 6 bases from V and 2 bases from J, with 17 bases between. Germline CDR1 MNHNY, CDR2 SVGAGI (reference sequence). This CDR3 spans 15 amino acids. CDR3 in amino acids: CASSKITVPAYEQYF. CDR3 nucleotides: TGTGCCAGCAGCAAGATAACGGTGCCAGCCTACGAGCAGTACTTC.

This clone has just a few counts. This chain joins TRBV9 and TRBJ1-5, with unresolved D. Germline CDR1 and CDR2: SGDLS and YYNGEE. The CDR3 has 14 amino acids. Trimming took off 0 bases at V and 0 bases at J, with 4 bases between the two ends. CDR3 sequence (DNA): TGTGCCAGCAGCGTAGGCATTAGCAATCAGCCCCAGCATTTT. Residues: CASSVGISNQPQHF.

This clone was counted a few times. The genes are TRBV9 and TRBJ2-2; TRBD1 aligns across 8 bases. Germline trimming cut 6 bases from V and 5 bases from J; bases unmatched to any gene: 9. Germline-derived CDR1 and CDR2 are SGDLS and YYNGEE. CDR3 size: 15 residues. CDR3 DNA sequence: TGTGCCAGCACAGACGGACAGGGAACTACCGGGGAGCTGTTTTTT. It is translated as CASTDGQGTTGELFF.

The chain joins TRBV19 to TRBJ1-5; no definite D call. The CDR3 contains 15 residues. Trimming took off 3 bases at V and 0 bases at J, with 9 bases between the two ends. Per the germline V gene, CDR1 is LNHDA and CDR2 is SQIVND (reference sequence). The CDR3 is CASSIAKGSNQPQHF. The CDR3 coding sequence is TGTGCCAGTAGTATCGCCAAGGGTAGCAATCAGCCCCAGCATTTT.

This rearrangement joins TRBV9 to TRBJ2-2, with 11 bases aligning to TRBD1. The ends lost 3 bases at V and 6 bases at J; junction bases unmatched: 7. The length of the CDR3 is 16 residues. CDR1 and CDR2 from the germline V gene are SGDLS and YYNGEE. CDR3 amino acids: CASSAGTGGSAGELFF. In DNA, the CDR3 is TGTGCCAGCAGCGCCGGGACAGGGGGGAGTGCCGGGGAGCTGTTTTTT.

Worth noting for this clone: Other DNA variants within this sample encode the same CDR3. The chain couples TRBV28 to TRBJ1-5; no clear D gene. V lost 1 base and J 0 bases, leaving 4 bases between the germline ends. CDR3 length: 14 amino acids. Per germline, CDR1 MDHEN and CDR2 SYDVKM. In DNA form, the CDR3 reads TGTGCCAGCAGTTTATCTTATAGCAATCAGCCCCAGCATTTT. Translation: CASSLSYSNQPQHF.

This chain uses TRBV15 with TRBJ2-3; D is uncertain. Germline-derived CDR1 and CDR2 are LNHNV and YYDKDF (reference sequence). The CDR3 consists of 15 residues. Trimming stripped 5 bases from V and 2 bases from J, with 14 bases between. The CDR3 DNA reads TGTGCCACCAGCGGCACACCGGACCTCACAGATACGCAGTATTTT. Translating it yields CATSGTPDLTDTQYF.

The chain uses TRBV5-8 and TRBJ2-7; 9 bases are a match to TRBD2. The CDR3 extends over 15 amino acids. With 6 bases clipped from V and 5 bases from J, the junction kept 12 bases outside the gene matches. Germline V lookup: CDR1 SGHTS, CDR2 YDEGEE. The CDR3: CASNTGLAISDEQYF. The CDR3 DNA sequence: TGTGCCAGCAATACAGGACTAGCGATTTCCGACGAGCAGTACTTC.

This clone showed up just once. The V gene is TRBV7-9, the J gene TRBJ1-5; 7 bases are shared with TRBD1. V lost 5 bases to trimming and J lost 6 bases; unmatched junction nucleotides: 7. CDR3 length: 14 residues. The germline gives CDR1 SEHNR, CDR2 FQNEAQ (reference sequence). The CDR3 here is CASSQDRAGQPQHF. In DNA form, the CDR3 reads TGTGCCAGCAGCCAAGACAGGGCCGGTCAGCCCCAGCATTTT.